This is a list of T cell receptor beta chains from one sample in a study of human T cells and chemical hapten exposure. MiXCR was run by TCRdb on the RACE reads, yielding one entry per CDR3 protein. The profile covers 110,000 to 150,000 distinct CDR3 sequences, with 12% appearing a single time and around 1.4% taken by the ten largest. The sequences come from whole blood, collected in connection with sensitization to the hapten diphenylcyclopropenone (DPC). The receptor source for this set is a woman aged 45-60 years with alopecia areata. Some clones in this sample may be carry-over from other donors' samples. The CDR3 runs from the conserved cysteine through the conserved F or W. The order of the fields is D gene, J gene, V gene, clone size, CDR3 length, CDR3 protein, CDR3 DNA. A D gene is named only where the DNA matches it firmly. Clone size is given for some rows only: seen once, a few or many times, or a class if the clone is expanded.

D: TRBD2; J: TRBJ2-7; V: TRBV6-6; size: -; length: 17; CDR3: CASTLGLANGGTYEQYF; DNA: TGTGCCAGCACCCTGGGACTAGCGAACGGAGGGACCTACGAGCAGTACTTC
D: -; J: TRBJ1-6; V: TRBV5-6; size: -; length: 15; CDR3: CASSLGQDGLRPLHF; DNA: TGTGCCAGCAGCTTGGGACAGGACGGGCTTAGACCCCTCCACTTT
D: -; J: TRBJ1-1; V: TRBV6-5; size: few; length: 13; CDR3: CASSYTVNTEAFF; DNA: TGTGCCAGCAGTTACACAGTGAACACTGAAGCTTTCTTT
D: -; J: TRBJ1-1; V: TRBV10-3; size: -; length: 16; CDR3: CAISDAPRSDYTEAFF; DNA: TGTGCCATCAGTGACGCGCCCCGGTCGGACTACACTGAAGCTTTCTTT
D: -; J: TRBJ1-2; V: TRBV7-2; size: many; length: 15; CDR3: CASSSQGLANYGYTF; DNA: TGTGCCAGCAGCTCCCAGGGTTTAGCTAACTATGGCTACACCTTC
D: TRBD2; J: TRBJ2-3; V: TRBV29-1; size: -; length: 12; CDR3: CSETSGTDTQYF; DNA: TGCAGCGAGACTAGCGGCACAGATACGCAGTATTTT
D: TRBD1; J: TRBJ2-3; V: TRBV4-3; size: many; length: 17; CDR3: CASSQDGDRVRADTQYF; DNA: TGCGCCAGCAGCCAAGATGGTGACAGGGTGAGGGCAGATACGCAGTATTTT
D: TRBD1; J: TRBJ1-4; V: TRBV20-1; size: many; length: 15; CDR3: CSARDVGRGNEKLFF; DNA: TGCAGTGCTAGAGATGTAGGCAGGGGGAATGAAAAACTGTTTTTT
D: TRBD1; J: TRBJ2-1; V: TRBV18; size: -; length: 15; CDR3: CASSLDRGQYNEQFF; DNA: TGTGCCAGCTCACTGGACAGGGGGCAATACAATGAGCAGTTCTTC
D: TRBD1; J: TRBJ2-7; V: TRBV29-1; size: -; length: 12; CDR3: CSVEGTGYQQYF; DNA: TGCAGCGTTGAGGGGACAGGATACCAGCAGTACTTC
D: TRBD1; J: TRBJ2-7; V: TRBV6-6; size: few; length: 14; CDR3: CASSFDRVIDEQYF; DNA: TGTGCCAGCAGTTTTGACAGGGTAATAGACGAGCAGTACTTC
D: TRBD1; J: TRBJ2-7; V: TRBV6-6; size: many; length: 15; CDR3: CASSATGTGTGEQYF; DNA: TGTGCCAGCAGCGCTACCGGGACAGGGACGGGCGAGCAGTACTTC
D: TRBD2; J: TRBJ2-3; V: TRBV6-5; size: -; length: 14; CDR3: CASSGRAHTDTQYF; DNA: TGTGCCAGCAGCGGGAGGGCCCACACAGATACGCAGTATTTT
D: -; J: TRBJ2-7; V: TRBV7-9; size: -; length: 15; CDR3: CASSPWRGSAAEQYF; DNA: TGTGCCAGCAGCCCCTGGAGGGGCTCCGCGGCCGAGCAGTACTTC
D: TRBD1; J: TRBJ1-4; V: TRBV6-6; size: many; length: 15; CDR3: CASHPPGQNNEKLFF; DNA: TGTGCCAGTCACCCCCCGGGACAGAATAATGAAAAACTGTTTTTT
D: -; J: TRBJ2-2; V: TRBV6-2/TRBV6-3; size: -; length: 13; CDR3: CASSTTDAGELFF; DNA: TGTGCCAGCAGTACCACAGATGCCGGGGAGCTGTTTTTT
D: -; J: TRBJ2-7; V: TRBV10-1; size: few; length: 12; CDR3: CASSTNRDEQYF; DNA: TGCGCCAGCAGTACCAACAGGGACGAGCAGTACTTC
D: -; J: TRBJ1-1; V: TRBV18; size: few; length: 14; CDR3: CASSPVGGGSEAFF; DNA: TGTGCCAGCTCACCGGTGGGGGGCGGCTCTGAAGCTTTCTTT
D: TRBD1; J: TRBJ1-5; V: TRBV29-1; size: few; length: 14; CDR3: CSVAPTGGNQPQHF; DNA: TGCAGCGTTGCCCCAACAGGGGGCAATCAGCCCCAGCATTTT
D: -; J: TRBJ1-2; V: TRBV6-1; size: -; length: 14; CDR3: CASSENLMGYGYTF; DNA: TGTGCCAGCAGTGAAAACCTCATGGGATATGGCTACACCTTC
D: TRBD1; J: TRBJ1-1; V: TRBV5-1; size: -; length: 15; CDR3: CASSAAGTGVAEVFF; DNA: TGCGCCAGCAGCGCAGCCGGGACAGGGGTCGCTGAAGTTTTCTTT
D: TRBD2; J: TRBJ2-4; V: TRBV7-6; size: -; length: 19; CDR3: CASSPTERGSVEAKNIQYF; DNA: TGTGCCAGCAGCCCGACGGAGCGGGGTTCCGTGGAAGCCAAAAACATTCAGTACTTC
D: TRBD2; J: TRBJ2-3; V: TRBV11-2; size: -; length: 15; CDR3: CASSLIAGGSDTQYF; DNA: TGTGCCAGCAGCTTGATAGCGGGAGGTTCGGATACGCAGTATTTT
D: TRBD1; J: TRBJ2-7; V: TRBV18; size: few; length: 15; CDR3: CASSPAGQGAREQYF; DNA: TGTGCCAGCTCACCTGCGGGACAGGGGGCGCGCGAGCAGTACTTC
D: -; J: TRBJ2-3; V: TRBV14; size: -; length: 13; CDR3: CANSPTLGDTQYF; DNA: TGTGCCAACAGCCCTACTTTGGGAGATACGCAGTATTTT
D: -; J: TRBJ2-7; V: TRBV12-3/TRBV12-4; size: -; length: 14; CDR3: CASSSQGQTVEQYF; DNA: TGTGCCAGTAGTTCACAGGGTCAGACGGTCGAGCAGTACTTC
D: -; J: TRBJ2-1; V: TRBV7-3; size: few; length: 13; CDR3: CASSRSRANEQFF; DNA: TGTGCCAGCAGCCGAAGCAGGGCGAATGAGCAGTTCTTC
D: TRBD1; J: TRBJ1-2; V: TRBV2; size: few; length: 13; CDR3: CASRYRGPDGYTF; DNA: TGTGCCAGCAGATACAGGGGCCCGGATGGCTACACCTTC
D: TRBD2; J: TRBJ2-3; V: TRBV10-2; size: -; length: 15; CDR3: CATRLGTSGKDTQYF; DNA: TGCGCCACGCGGCTTGGGACTAGCGGGAAAGATACGCAGTATTTT
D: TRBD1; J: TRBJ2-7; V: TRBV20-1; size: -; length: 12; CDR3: CSASPRTGEQYF; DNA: TGCAGTGCTAGCCCCAGGACAGGCGAGCAGTACTTC
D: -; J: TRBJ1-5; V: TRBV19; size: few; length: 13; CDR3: CASSIIGPQPQHF; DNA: TGTGCCAGTAGTATAATTGGCCCGCAGCCCCAGCATTTT
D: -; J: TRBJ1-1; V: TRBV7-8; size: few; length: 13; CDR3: CASKLGTDYEAFF; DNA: TGTGCCAGTAAACTAGGGACGGACTATGAAGCTTTCTTT
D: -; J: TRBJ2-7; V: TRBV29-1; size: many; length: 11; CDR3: CSVEGGQVEYF; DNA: TGCAGCGTTGAAGGGGGACAAGTGGAGTACTTC
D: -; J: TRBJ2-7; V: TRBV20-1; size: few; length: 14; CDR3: CSAQRDSGPYEQYF; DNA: TGCAGTGCTCAACGGGACTCCGGCCCCTACGAGCAGTACTTC
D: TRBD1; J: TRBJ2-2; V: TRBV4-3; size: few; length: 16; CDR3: CASSQDRGVNTGELFF; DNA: TGCGCCAGCAGCCAGGACAGGGGGGTGAACACCGGGGAGCTGTTTTTT
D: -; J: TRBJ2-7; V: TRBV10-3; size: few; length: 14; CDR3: CAIRGVGTSYEQYF; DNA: TGTGCCATCAGGGGGGTAGGCACCTCCTACGAGCAGTACTTC
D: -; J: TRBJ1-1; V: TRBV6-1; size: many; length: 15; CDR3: CASSSQIRGNTEAFF; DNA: TGTGCCAGCAGTTCACAAATCCGGGGTAACACTGAAGCTTTCTTT
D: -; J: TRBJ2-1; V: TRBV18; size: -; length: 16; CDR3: CASSARQRVKDNEQFF; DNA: TGTGCCAGCTCAGCCCGACAGCGGGTAAAGGACAATGAGCAGTTCTTC
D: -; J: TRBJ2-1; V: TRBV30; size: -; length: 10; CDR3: CACRGNEQFF; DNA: TGTGCCTGTAGGGGCAATGAGCAGTTCTTC
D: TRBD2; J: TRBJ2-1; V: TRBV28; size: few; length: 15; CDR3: CASSVTSGMANEQFF; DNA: TGTGCCAGCAGTGTGACTAGCGGAATGGCTAATGAGCAGTTCTTC
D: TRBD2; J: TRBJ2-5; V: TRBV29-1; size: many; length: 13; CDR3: CSVGEGQWQTQYF; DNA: TGCAGCGTTGGGGAGGGCCAATGGCAGACCCAGTACTTC
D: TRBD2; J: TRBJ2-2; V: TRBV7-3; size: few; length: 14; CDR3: CASSPRTSPGELFF; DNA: TGTGCCAGCAGCCCCAGGACTAGCCCCGGGGAGCTGTTTTTT